The next 23 T cell receptor beta chains were all read from a single sample in a study of T cell responses to AZD1222 COVID-19 vaccine. Repertoires were generated with immunoSEQ multiplex PCR, while TCRdb's copy carries only in-frame clones and drops some. The data contain 120,000 or so clones, around nine tenths of them singletons. The sequenced sample was peripheral blood, obtained on day 0 of MenACWY control vaccination. The origin of the receptors is an adult in good health.

V and J are TRBV7-2 and TRBJ2-7, with D possibly matching TRBD1 (5 bases). CDR1 and CDR2 from the germline V gene are SGHTA and FQGNSA. V shed 0 bases and J shed 2 bases, with 11 bases lying between them. This CDR3 spans 15 amino acids. The CDR3 protein is CASSLARGSPYEQYF. CDR3 in DNA: TGTGCCAGCAGCTTAGCAAGGGGATCTCCCTACGAGCAGTACTTC.

The CDR3 DNA follows: TGTGCCAGCAGCGGACAGGGGTTCAAGAAGACCCAGTACTTC. Protein product: CASSGQGFKKTQYF. V and J are TRBV9 and TRBJ2-5, with 8 bases fitting TRBD1. Germline values: CDR1 SGDLS, CDR2 YYNGEE. The CDR3 spans 14 residues. Trimming took 3 bases from V and 6 from J; bases not matched to a gene: 7.

The J gene is TRBJ1-5, the V gene TRBV3-1 (or the pseudogene TRBV3-2), with D unclear. Germline V gives CDR1 LGHDT, CDR2 YNNKEL (reference sequence). The V end lost 4 bases, the J end lost 0 bases, and 7 bases lay between the germline ends. The CDR3 consists of 14 residues. CDR3 DNA sequence: TGTGCCAGCAGCCCCATGGGTAGCAATCAGCCCCAGCATTTT. This codes for CASSPMGSNQPQHF.

This chain uses TRBV10-3 with TRBJ1-4, with TRBD1 matching 9 bases. V lost 5 bases and J lost 7; bases outside the gene matches: 11. Germline V gives CDR1 ENHRY, CDR2 SYGVKD. This CDR3 contains 16 residues. The CDR3 loop reads CAISPGTGLSGEKLFF. CDR3 DNA: TGTGCCATCAGTCCCGGGACAGGGCTGAGTGGTGAAAAACTGTTTTTT.

The gene calls are TRBV19 and TRBJ2-1; possible D gene TRBD2, 6 bases. Per the germline V gene, CDR1 is LNHDA and CDR2 is SQIVND (reference sequence). Trimming pared 3 bases from V and 5 bases from J, leaving 8 bases between. The CDR3 has 13 amino acids. The CDR3 here is CASSIGGDNEQFF. The DNA for the CDR3 is TGTGCCAGTAGTATTGGCGGGGACAATGAGCAGTTCTTC.

This chain uses TRBV5-1 with TRBJ1-1; 9 bases fit TRBD1. The CDR3 is 14 amino acids. The V gene end was trimmed by 2 bases and the J gene end by 5 bases; junction bases not matched to a gene: 4. Germline V gene sequence: CDR1 SGHRS, CDR2 YFSETQ. The CDR3 nucleotides are TGCGCCAGCAGCTTTGGACAGGGGATGACTGAAGCTTTCTTT. Residues: CASSFGQGMTEAFF.

This chain uses TRBV7-9 with TRBJ1-1; TRBD1 matches 10 bases. CDR3 size: 15 residues. Germline values: CDR1 SEHNR, CDR2 FQNEAQ (reference sequence). V shed 5 bases and J 5 bases; nucleotides not matched to a gene: 8. The CDR3 nucleotides read TGTGCCAGCAGCCCGAGACAGGGGGCGTATACTGAAGCTTTCTTT. This encodes CASSPRQGAYTEAFF.

This clone was detected only a few times. At the DNA level, this CDR3 is encoded by other sequences in the same sample as well. The chain joins TRBV29-1 to TRBJ2-1; 7 bases are a match to TRBD2. The CDR3 is 13 amino acids. V shed 3 bases and J 5 bases; nucleotides not matched to a gene: 4. Germline CDR1 SQVTM, CDR2 ANQGSEA. CDR3 in amino acids: CSVEGGTHNEQFF. In DNA, the CDR3 is TGCAGCGTTGAGGGGGGGACTCACAATGAGCAGTTCTTC.

V gene TRBV5-1 combines with J gene TRBJ1-6, with a weak D call TRBD1 (5 bases). The CDR3 has 14 amino acids. Trimming took off 4 bases at V and 8 bases at J, with 13 bases between the two ends. Germline V gene lookup returns CDR1 SGHRS and CDR2 YFSETQ. The CDR3: CASSPGDLDSPLHF. CDR3 nucleotides: TGCGCCAGCAGCCCGGGGGATCTGGATTCACCCCTCCACTTT.

This clone showed up just once. The chain uses TRBV10-3 and TRBJ2-1; 16 bases are a match to TRBD2. The junction had 4 bases not matched to a gene; V was cut back by 6 bases and J by 2 bases. The CDR3 loop spans 17 amino acids. CDR1 and CDR2 (germline): ENHRY, SYGVKD. The CDR3 reads CAIRGTSGRGAYNEQFF. CDR3 sequence (DNA): TGTGCCATCAGAGGGACTAGCGGGAGGGGGGCCTACAATGAGCAGTTCTTC.

This sequence joins TRBV19 and TRBJ1-1; no reliable D call. The CDR3 loop spans 13 amino acids. Between the trimmed V and J ends, which lost 3 bases and 9 bases, there was a span of 14 bases. CDR1 is LNHDA and CDR2 is SQIVND in the germline V gene (reference sequence). CDR3 bases: TGTGCCAGTAGTATTAAAGAGACGGATCAAGCTTTCTTT. Translation: CASSIKETDQAFF.

The rearrangement uses TRBV7-9 and TRBJ2-7; either TRBD1 or TRBD2 may fit D (5 bases each). V lost 5 bases to trimming and J lost 2 bases, with 10 bases between them. This CDR3 has 13 residues. CDR1 and CDR2 from the germline V gene are SEHNR and FQNEAQ (reference sequence). This chain's CDR3 is CASSPSGPYEQYF. The CDR3 DNA reads as TGTGCCAGCAGCCCGTCGGGGCCCTACGAGCAGTACTTC.

This chain connects TRBV27 to TRBJ2-1; 11 bases fit TRBD1. The germline V gene has CDR1 MNHEY and CDR2 SMNVEV (reference sequence). V was clipped by 4 bases and J by 10 bases; unmatched bases: 9. The CDR3 length is 15 residues. The CDR3 DNA reads TGTGCCAGCAGTTACCGAGGGACAGGGGGAAAGGAGCAGTTCTTC. Encoded protein: CASSYRGTGGKEQFF.

The genes are TRBV5-1 and TRBJ2-5, with a possible D match to TRBD2 (5 bases). The germline V gene encodes CDR1 SGHRS and CDR2 YFSETQ. This CDR3 contains 16 residues. V lost 0 bases, J lost 4 bases, and 16 bases lay in between. The DNA of the CDR3 is TGCGCCAGCAGCTTGGGCGGAGGAGGCGGAGCAGAGACCCAGTACTTC. Translation gives CASSLGGGGGAETQYF. The full variable domain, completed using reference TRBV5-1 and TRBJ2-5, is KAGVTQTPRYLIKTRGQQVTLSCSPISGHRSVSWYQQTPGQGLQFLFEYFSETQRNKGNFPGRFSGRQFSNSRSEMNVSTLELGDSALYLCASSLGGGGGAETQYFGPGTRLLVL.

The chain is built from TRBV7-9 and TRBJ1-1; TRBD1 matches 10 bases. The CDR3 is 16 residues long. V trimming: 5 bases; J trimming: 2 bases; junction bases outside the gene matches: 8. CDR1 is SEHNR, CDR2 FQNEAQ, per germline (reference sequence). The CDR3: CASSIRDRGFNTEAFF. The CDR3 DNA reads TGTGCCAGCAGCATCCGGGACAGGGGTTTTAACACTGAAGCTTTCTTT.

This clone has just one count. This chain joins TRBV7-9 and TRBJ2-7; TRBD2 matches at 14 bases. Germline lookup yields CDR1 SEHNR and CDR2 FQNEAQ (reference sequence). Unmatched junction bases numbered 6, after V lost 5 bases and J lost 3 bases. CDR3 size: 16 residues. The CDR3 is CASSRGLAGAHYEQYF. In nucleotides, the CDR3 is TGTGCCAGCAGCCGGGGACTAGCGGGAGCACACTACGAGCAGTACTTC.

The DNA for the CDR3 is TGTGCCAGCAGCAAACATGCCTTAGAGACCCCCTCTAGCTATGAGCAGTTCTTC. It encodes CASSKHALETPSSYEQFF. The chain carries TRBV21-1 and TRBJ2-1; TRBD2 is the table's D call, not checked against the DNA. TRBV21-1 is a documented pseudogene. This CDR3 spans 18 amino acids.

This rearrangement joins TRBV5-8 to TRBJ1-4, with D unresolved. CDR1 is SGHTS, CDR2 YDEGEE, per germline. The CDR3 contains 15 residues. Trimming took 1 base from V and 6 from J, leaving 13 bases between them. CDR3 DNA: TGTGCCAGCAGCTTGTATCGCCCGGTGGATGAAAAACTGTTTTTT. Protein product: CASSLYRPVDEKLFF.

The sample holds one count of this clone. The chain's CDR3 is CASRSGVQETQYF. DNA of the CDR3: TGTGCCAGCAGAAGCGGGGTCCAAGAGACCCAGTACTTC. V and J are TRBV6-5 and TRBJ2-5, with 7 bases aligning to TRBD2. The germline V gene has CDR1 MNHEY and CDR2 SVGAGI. This CDR3 is 13 amino acids long. V was clipped by 6 bases and J by 1 base; unmatched bases: 2.

V and J are TRBV4-1 and TRBJ2-5; 12 bases are shared with TRBD2. Germline lookup yields CDR1 MGHRA and CDR2 YSYEKL. The ends lost 4 bases at V and 5 bases at J; junction bases unmatched: 11. The CDR3 extends over 17 amino acids. For the CDR3, the DNA is TGCGCCAGCAGCCCCTCTAGCGGGAGGGCCCTCGGGGAGACCCAGTACTTC. Its protein product is CASSPSSGRALGETQYF.

The rearrangement links TRBV4-2 to TRBJ2-1; D possibly matches TRBD1 or TRBD2 (6 bases each). With 3 bases removed from V and 0 bases from J, the gap between germline ends came to 21 bases. The CDR3 loop spans 19 amino acids. Germline loops: CDR1 LGHNA, CDR2 YNFKEQ. The CDR3 region has the DNA TGTGCCAGCAGCCAGGGATCCTTTAGCGGAGGGGGCTCCTACAATGAGCAGTTCTTC. Residues: CASSQGSFSGGGSYNEQFF.

This clone was seen a single time. The gene calls are TRBV5-6 and TRBJ2-3, with no clear D. V shed 0 bases and J shed 0 bases, with 8 bases lying between them. The length of the CDR3 is 15 residues. Germline V gene lookup returns CDR1 SGHDT and CDR2 YYEEEE. As DNA, the CDR3 is TGTGCCAGCAGCTTGGGGCATATTAGCACAGATACGCAGTATTTT. It yields the protein CASSLGHISTDTQYF.

The chain employs TRBV5-1 and TRBJ2-2, with 9 bases identical to TRBD1. V shed 2 bases, J shed 5 bases, and the junction held 4 bases outside the gene matches. Germline assignment: CDR1 SGHRS and CDR2 YFSETQ. The CDR3 is 15 residues long. This CDR3 is CASSLQGAETGELFF. The CDR3 DNA reads as TGCGCCAGCAGCTTACAGGGGGCAGAAACCGGGGAGCTGTTTTTT.